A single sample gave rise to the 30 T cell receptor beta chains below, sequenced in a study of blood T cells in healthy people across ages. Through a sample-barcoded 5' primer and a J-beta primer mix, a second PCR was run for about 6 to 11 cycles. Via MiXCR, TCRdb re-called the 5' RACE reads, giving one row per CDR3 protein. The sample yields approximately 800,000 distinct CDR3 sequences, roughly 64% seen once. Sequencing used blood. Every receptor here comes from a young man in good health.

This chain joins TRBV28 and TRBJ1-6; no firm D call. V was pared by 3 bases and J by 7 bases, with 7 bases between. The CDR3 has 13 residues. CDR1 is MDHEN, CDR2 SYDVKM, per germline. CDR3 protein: CASSFTENSPLHF. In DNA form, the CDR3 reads TGTGCCAGCAGTTTTACTGAAAATTCACCCCTCCACTTT.

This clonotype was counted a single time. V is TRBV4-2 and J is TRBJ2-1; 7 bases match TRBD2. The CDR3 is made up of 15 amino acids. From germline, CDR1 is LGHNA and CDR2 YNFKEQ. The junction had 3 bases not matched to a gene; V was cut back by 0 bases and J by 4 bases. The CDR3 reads CASSQDGRGYNEQFF. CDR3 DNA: TGTGCCAGCAGCCAAGATGGGCGGGGGTACAATGAGCAGTTCTTC.

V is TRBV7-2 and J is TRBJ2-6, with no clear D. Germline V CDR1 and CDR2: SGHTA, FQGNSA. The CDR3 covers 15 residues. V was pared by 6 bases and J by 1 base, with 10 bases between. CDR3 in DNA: TGTGCCAGCAGTCCACACCTATCTGGGGCCAACGTCCTGACTTTC. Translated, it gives CASSPHLSGANVLTF.

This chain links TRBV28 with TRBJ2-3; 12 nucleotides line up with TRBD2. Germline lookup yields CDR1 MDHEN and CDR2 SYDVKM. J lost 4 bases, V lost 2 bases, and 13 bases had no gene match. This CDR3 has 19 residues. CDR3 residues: CASSLVIRASGRAADTQYF. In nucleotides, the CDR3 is TGTGCCAGCAGTTTAGTTATTAGGGCTAGCGGGAGGGCCGCAGATACGCAGTATTTT.

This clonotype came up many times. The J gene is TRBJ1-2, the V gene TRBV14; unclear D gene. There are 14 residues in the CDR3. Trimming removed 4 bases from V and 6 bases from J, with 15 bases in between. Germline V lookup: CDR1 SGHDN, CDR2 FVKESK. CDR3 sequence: CASSLSVRMNGYTF. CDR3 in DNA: TGTGCCAGCAGCCTAAGTGTCAGGATGAATGGCTACACCTTC.

CDR3 nucleotides: TGCAGCGTTGCAGATAGCGGGAGGCGGGCCAATGAGCAGTACTTC. It specifies CSVADSGRRANEQYF. The chain uses TRBV29-1 and TRBJ2-7; 10 bases map to TRBD2. Germline assignment: CDR1 SQVTM and CDR2 ANQGSEA. The CDR3 is 15 residues long. J was trimmed by 7 bases and V by 4 bases; bases with no gene match: 13.

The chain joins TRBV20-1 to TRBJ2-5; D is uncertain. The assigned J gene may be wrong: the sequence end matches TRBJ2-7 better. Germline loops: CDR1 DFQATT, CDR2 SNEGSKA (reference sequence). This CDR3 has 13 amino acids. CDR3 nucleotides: TGCAGTGCTAGTCGTTACGAAGACTACGAGCAGTACTTC. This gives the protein CSASRYEDYEQYF.

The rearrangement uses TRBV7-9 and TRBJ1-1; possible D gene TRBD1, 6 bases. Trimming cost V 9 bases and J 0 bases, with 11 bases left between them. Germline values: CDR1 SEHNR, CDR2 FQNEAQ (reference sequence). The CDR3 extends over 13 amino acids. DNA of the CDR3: TGTGCCAGTGGGACACGCATGAACACTGAAGCTTTCTTT. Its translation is CASGTRMNTEAFF.

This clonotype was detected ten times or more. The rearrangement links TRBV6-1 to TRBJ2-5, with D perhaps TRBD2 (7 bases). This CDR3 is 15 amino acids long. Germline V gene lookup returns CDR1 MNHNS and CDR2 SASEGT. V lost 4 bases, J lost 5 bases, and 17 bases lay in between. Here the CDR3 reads CASSVIGGGLETQYF. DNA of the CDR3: TGTGCCAGCAGTGTTATAGGCGGGGGCCTTGAGACCCAGTACTTC.

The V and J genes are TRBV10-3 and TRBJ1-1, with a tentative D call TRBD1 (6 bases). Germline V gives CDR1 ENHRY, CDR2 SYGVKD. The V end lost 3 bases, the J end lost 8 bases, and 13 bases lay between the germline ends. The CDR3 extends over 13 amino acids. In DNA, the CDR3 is TGTGCCATCAGTGACTACTATACAGGGGAAGCTTTCTTT. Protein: CAISDYYTGEAFF.

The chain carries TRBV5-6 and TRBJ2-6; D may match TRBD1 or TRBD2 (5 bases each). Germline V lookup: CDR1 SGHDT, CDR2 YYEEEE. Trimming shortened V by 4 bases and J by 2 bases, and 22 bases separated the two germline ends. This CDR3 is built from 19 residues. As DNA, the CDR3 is TGTGCCAGCAGCCTCCCGGGACCAGGGTTGAGAACTGGGGCCAACGTCCTGACTTTC. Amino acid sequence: CASSLPGPGLRTGANVLTF.

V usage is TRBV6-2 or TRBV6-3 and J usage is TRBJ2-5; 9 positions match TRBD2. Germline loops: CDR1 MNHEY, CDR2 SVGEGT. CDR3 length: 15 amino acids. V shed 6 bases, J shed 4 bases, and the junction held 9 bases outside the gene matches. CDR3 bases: TGTGCCAGCAGGTTAGCGGGAGCGTTAGGAGAGACCCAGTACTTC. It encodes CASRLAGALGETQYF.

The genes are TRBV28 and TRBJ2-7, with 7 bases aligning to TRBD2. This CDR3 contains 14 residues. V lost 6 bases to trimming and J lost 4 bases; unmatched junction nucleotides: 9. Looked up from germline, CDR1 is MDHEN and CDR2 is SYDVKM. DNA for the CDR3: TGTGCCAGCAGAGGGGTGAGGGGAGGGTACGAGCAGTACTTC. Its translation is CASRGVRGGYEQYF.

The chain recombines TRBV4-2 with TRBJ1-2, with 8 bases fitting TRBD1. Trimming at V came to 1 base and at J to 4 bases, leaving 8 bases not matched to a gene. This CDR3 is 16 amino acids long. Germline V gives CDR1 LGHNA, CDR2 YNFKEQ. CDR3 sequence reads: CASSQVGQGPIYGYTF. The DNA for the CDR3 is TGTGCCAGCAGCCAAGTCGGACAGGGACCAATCTATGGCTACACCTTC.

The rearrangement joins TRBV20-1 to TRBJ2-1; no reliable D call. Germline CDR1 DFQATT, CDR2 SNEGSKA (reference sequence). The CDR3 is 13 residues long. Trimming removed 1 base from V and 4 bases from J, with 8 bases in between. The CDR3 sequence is CSARAHNYNEQFF. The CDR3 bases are TGCAGTGCTAGAGCCCATAATTACAATGAGCAGTTCTTC.

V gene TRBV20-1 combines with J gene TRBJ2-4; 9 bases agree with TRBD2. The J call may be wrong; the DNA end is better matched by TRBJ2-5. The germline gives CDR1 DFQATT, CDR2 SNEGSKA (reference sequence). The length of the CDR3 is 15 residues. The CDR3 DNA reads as TGCAGTGCTAGGTTTGCTAGCGGGACCCAAGAGACCCAGTACTTC. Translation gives CSARFASGTQETQYF.

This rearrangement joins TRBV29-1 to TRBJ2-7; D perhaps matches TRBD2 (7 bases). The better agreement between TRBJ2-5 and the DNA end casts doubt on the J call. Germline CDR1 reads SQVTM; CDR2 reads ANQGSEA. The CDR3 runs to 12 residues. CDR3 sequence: CSVRRGAETQYF. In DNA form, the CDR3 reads TGCAGCGTTAGACGGGGGGCTGAGACCCAGTACTTC.

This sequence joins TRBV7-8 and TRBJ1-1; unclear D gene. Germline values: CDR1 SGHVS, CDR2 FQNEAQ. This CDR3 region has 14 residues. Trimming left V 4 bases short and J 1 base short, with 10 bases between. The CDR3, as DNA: TGTGCCAGCAGCTGGGATACAGCGAACACTGAAGCTTTCTTT. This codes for CASSWDTANTEAFF. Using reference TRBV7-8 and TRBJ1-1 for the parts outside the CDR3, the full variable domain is GAGVSQSPRYKVAKRGQDVALRCDPISGHVSLFWYQQALGQGPEFLTYFQNEAQLDKSGLPSDRFFAERPEGSVSTLKIQRTQQEDSAVYLCASSWDTANTEAFFGQGTRLTVV.

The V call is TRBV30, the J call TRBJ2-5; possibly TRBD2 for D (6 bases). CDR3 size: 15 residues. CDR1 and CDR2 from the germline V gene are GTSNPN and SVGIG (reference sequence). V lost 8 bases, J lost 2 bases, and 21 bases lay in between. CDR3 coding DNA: TGTGCCAGCAGCCGGGCGGGGCGAACTCAAGAGACCCAGTACTTC. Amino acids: CASSRAGRTQETQYF.

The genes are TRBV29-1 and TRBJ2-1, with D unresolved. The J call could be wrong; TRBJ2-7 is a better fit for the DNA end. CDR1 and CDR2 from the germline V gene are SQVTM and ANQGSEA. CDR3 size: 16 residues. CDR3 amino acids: CSSLLWAGDSYNEQYF. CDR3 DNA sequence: TGCAGCTCACTCCTTTGGGCAGGCGACTCCTACAATGAGCAGTACTTC.

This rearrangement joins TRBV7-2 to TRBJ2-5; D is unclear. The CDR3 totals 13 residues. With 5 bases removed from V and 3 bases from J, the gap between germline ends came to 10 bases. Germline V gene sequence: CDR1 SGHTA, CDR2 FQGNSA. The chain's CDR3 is CASSKILKETQYF. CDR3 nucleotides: TGTGCCAGCAGCAAAATCTTAAAAGAGACCCAGTACTTC.

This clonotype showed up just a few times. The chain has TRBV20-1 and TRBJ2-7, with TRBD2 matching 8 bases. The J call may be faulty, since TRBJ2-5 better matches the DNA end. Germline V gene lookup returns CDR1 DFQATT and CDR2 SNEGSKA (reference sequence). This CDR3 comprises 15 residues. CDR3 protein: CSIETGLAGVGTQYF. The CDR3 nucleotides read TGCAGCATAGAAACGGGGCTAGCGGGTGTTGGGACCCAGTACTTC.

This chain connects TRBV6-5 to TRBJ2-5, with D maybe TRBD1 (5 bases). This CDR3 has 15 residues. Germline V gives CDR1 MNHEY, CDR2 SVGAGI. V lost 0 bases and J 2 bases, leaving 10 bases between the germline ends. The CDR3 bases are TGTGCCAGCAGTTACTCCTGGCAGGGACAAGAGACCCAGTACTTC. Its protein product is CASSYSWQGQETQYF.

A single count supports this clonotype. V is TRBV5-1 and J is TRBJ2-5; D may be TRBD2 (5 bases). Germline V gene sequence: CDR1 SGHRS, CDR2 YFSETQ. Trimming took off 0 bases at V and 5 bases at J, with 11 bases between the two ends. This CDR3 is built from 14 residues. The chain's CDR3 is CASSLEGERETQYF. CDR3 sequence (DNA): TGCGCCAGCAGCTTGGAGGGAGAGAGGGAGACCCAGTACTTC.

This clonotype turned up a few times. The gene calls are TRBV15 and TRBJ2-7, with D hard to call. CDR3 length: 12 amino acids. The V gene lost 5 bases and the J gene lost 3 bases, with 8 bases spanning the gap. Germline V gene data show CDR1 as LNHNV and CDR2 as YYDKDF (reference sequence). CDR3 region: CATSSMGYEQYF. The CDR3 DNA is TGTGCCACCAGCTCCATGGGCTACGAGCAGTACTTC.

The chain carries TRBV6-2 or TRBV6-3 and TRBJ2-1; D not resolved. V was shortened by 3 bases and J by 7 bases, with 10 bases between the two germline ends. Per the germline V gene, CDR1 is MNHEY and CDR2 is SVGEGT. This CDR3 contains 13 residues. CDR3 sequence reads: CASSYEFPNEQFF. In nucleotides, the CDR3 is TGTGCCAGCAGTTATGAGTTCCCTAATGAGCAGTTCTTC.

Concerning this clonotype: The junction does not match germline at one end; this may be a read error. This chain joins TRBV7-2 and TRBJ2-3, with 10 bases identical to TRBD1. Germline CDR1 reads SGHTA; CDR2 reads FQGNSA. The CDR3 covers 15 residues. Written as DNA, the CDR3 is TGTGCCAGCAGCCCTGGGACAGGGGACACAGGTACGCAGTATTTT. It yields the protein CASSPGTGDTGTQYF. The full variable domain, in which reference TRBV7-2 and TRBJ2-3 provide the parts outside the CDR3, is GAGVSQSPSNKVTEKGKDVELRCDPISGHTALYWYRQSLGQGLEFLIYFQGNSAPDKSGLPSDRFSAERTGGSVSTLTIQRTQQEDSAVYLCASSPGTGDTGTQYFGPGTRLTVL.

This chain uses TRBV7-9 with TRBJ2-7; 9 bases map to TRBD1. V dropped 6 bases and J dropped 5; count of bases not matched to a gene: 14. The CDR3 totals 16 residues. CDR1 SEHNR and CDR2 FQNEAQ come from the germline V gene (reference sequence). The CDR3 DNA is TGTGCCAGCAGTCCTCGTAAAACCGGGACAGGGAACGAGCAGTACTTC. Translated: CASSPRKTGTGNEQYF.

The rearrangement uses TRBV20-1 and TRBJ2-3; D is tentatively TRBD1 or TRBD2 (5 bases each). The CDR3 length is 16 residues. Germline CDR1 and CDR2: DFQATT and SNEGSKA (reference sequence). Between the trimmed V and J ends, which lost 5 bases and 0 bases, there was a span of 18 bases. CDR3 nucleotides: TGCAGTGCTGACCTTTCGGGGCGGAGAAGCACAGATACGCAGTATTTT. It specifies CSADLSGRRSTDTQYF.

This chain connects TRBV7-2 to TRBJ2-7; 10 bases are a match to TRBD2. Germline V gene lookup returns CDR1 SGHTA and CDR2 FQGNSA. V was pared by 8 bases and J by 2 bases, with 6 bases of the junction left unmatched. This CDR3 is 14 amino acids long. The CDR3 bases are TGTGCCAGCGGTACTAGCGGGGCCACCTACGAGCAGTACTTC. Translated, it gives CASGTSGATYEQYF.